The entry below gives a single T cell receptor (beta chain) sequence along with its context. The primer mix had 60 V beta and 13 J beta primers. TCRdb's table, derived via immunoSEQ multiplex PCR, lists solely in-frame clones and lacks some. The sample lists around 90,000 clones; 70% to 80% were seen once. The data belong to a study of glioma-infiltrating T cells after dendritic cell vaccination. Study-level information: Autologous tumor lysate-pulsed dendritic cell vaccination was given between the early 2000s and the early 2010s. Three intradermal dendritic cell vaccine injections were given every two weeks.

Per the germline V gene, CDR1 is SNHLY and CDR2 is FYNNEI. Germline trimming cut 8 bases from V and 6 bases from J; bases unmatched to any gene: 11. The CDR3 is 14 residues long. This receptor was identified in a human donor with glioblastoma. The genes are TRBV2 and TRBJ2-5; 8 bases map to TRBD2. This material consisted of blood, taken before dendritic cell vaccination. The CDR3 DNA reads TGTGCCAGCGTGGAATCGGGGGGGGGAAAGACCCAGTACTTC. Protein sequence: CASVESGGGKTQYF.